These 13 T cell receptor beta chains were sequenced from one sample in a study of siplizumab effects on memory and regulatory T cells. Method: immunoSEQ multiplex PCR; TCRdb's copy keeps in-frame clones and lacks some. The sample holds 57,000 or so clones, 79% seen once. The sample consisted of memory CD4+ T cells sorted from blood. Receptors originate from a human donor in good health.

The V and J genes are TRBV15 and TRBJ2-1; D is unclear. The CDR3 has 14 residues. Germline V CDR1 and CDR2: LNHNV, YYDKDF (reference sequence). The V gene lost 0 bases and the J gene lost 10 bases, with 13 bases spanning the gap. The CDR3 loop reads CATSRDMGLLEQFF. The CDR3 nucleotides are TGTGCCACCAGCAGAGATATGGGCCTGTTGGAGCAGTTCTTC.

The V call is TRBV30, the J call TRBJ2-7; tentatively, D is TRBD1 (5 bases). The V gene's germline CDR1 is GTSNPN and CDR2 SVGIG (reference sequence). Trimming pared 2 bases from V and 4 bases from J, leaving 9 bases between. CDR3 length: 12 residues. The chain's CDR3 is CAWSPGKYEQYF. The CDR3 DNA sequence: TGTGCCTGGAGTCCAGGGAAATACGAGCAGTACTTC.

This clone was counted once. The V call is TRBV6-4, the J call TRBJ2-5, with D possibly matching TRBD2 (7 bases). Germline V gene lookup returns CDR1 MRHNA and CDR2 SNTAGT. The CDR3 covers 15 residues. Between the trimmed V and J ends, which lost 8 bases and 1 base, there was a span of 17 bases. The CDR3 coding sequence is TGTGCCAGCGGCAGGGGCGGGGGCACCCAAGAGACCCAGTACTTC. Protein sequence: CASGRGGGTQETQYF.

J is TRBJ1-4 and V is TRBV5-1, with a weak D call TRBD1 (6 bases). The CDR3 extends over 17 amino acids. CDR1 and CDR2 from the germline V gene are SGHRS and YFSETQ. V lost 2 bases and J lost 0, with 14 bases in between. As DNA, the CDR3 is TGCGCCAGCAGCTTTCTGACAGGCCAAGCAACTAATGAAAAACTGTTTTTT. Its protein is CASSFLTGQATNEKLFF.

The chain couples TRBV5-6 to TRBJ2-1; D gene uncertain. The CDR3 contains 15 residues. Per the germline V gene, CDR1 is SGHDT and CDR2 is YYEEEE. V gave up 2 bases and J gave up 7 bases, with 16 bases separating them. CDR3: CASSFLVLQRNEQFF. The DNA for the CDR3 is TGTGCCAGCAGCTTTCTGGTTCTGCAGAGAAATGAGCAGTTCTTC.

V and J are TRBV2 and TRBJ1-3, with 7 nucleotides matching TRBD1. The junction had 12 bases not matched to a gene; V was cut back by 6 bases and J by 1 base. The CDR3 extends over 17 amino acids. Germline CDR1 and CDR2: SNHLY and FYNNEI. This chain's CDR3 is CASSERGGMLSGNTIYF. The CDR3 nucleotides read TGTGCCAGCAGCGAGCGAGGGGGCATGCTTTCTGGAAACACCATATATTTT.

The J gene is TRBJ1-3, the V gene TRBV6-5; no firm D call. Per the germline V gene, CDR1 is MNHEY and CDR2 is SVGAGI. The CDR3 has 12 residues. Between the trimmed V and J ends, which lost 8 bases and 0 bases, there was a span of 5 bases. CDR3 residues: CASRPSGNTIYF. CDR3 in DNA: TGTGCCAGCCGGCCCTCTGGAAACACCATATATTTT.

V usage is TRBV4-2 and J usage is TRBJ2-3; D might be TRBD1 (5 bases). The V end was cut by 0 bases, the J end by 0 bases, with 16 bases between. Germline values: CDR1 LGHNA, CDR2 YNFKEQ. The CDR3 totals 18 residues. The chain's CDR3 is CASSQDIPLGQSTDTQYF. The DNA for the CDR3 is TGTGCCAGCAGCCAAGATATCCCCTTGGGGCAGAGCACAGATACGCAGTATTTT.

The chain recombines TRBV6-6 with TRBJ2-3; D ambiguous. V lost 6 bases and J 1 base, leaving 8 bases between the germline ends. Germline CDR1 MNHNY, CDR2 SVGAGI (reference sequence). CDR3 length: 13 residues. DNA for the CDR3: TGTGCCAGCAGCCTCCCGGGCACAGATACGCAGTATTTT. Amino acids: CASSLPGTDTQYF.

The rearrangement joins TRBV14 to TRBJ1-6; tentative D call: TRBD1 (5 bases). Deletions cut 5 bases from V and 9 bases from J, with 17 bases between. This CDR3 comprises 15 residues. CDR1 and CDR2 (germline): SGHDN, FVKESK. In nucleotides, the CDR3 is TGTGCCAGCAGCGAGGTCCGAGGGGTTAGTTCACCCCTCCACTTT. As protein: CASSEVRGVSSPLHF.

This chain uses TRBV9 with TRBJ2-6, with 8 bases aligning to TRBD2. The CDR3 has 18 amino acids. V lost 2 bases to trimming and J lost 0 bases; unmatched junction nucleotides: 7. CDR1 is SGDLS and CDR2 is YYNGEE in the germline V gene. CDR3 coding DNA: TGTGCCAGCAGCGTCTCTAGCGGGCGAAGCTCTGGGGCCAACGTCCTGACTTTC. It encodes CASSVSSGRSSGANVLTF.

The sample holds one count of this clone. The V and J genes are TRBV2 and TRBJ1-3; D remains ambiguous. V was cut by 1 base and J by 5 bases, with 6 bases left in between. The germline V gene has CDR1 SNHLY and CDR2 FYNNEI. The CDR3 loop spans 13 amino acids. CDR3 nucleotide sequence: TGTGCCAGCAGTGAAGACAGACGAAACACCATATATTTT. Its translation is CASSEDRRNTIYF.

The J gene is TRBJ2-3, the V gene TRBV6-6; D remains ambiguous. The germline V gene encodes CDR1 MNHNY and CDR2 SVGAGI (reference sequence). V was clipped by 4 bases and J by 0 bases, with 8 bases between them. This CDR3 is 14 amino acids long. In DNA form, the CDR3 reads TGTGCCAGCAGTTCCAGCAGAAGCACAGATACGCAGTATTTT. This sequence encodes CASSSSRSTDTQYF.